The 22 T cell receptor beta chains below come from one sample, sequenced in a study of cytomegalovirus exposure and HLA in healthy donors. PCR used 60 Vbeta primers and 13 Jbeta primers. Only in-frame clones appear in the TCRdb table, and some are missing; sequencing was by immunoSEQ multiplex PCR. The sample shows 90,000 to 100,000 clones, approximately 74% of them seen only once. Sequencing used PBMCs. These receptors were obtained from a male donor in good health and CMV-seronegative.

This clone was recorded once. The chain employs TRBV29-1 and TRBJ1-3; the D is unclear. The CDR3 loop spans 14 amino acids. The V gene's germline CDR1 is SQVTM and CDR2 ANQGSEA. The V end lost 1 base, the J end lost 0 bases, and 7 bases lay between the germline ends. CDR3 loop: CSVEARFSGNTIYF. The DNA of the CDR3 is TGCAGCGTTGAAGCCAGATTCTCTGGAAACACCATATATTTT.

CDR3 sequence reads: CSVEDLSGGTDTQYF. The DNA of the CDR3 is TGCAGCGTTGAAGATCTTAGCGGGGGCACAGATACGCAGTATTTT. The chain recombines TRBV29-1 with TRBJ2-3; 8 bases align to TRBD2. V shed 0 bases, J shed 1 base, and the junction held 3 bases outside the gene matches. Germline V CDR1 and CDR2: SQVTM, ANQGSEA. This CDR3 comprises 15 residues.

The gene calls are TRBV2 and TRBJ1-1; D not certain. The V end lost 0 bases, the J end lost 5 bases, and 10 bases lay between the germline ends. CDR1 is SNHLY, CDR2 FYNNEI, per germline. The CDR3 spans 14 residues. CDR3 residues: CASSEAGWRTEAFF. CDR3 nucleotides: TGTGCCAGCAGTGAAGCGGGATGGAGGACTGAAGCTTTCTTT.

The chain has TRBV7-8 and TRBJ2-7; tentatively, D is TRBD2 (5 bases). Germline V CDR1 and CDR2: SGHVS, FQNEAQ. The length of the CDR3 is 14 residues. The V end was cut by 1 base, the J end by 4 bases, with 11 bases between. CDR3 bases: TGTGCCAGCAGCTTAGATGGGGAGAAGTACGAGCAGTACTTC. Translation: CASSLDGEKYEQYF.

The gene calls are TRBV13 and TRBJ2-3, with D maybe TRBD2 (5 bases). CDR1 is PRHDT, CDR2 FYEKMQ, per germline (reference sequence). This CDR3 is 14 amino acids long. The V and J ends lost 3 bases and 2 bases respectively, with 9 bases between them. The CDR3, as DNA: TGTGCCAGCAGCTTCGACGGGAACACAGATACGCAGTATTTT. As protein: CASSFDGNTDTQYF.

This clone occurred once. This sequence joins TRBV19 and TRBJ1-2, with 10 bases fitting TRBD1. CDR1 is LNHDA, CDR2 SQIVND, per germline (reference sequence). The CDR3 has 16 amino acids. With 3 bases clipped from V and 4 bases from J, the junction kept 8 bases outside the gene matches. The CDR3 protein is CASSIFPRDRGYGYTF. CDR3 sequence (DNA): TGTGCCAGTAGTATTTTTCCTCGGGACAGGGGCTATGGCTACACCTTC.

This chain links TRBV28 with TRBJ2-7; 8 bases are shared with TRBD1. The J segment lost 4 bases and the V segment lost 6 bases, leaving 5 bases of the junction unmatched. Germline values: CDR1 MDHEN, CDR2 SYDVKM. CDR3 length equals 13 residues. The CDR3 coding sequence is TGTGCCAGCAGCCGGACAGGGAGGTACGAGCAGTACTTC. This gives the protein CASSRTGRYEQYF.

The genes are TRBV7-9 and TRBJ2-7, with TRBD1 matching 10 bases. The CDR3 has 17 residues. From germline, CDR1 is SEHNR and CDR2 FQNEAQ (reference sequence). Trimming at V came to 5 bases and at J to 3 bases, leaving 13 bases not matched to a gene. The CDR3 protein is CASSPRTGTGDVYEQYF. In DNA form, the CDR3 reads TGTGCCAGCAGCCCCCGCACCGGGACAGGGGATGTCTACGAGCAGTACTTC.

The V call is TRBV10-3, the J call TRBJ1-5, with 12 bases that match TRBD1. The germline V gene encodes CDR1 ENHRY and CDR2 SYGVKD. J was trimmed by 5 bases and V by 5 bases; bases with no gene match: 4. This CDR3 has 15 residues. The CDR3 DNA reads as TGTGCCATCAGTACCGGGACAGGGGGCGATCAGCCCCAGCATTTT. Its translation: CAISTGTGGDQPQHF.

V is TRBV19 and J is TRBJ1-5; D is ambiguous. V was pared by 3 bases and J by 10 bases, with 19 bases between. Germline V CDR1 and CDR2: LNHDA, SQIVND (reference sequence). This CDR3 is 15 amino acids long. Here the CDR3 reads CASSIDRQSIAPQHF. In nucleotides, the CDR3 is TGTGCCAGTAGTATTGATCGACAATCAATCGCACCCCAGCATTTT.

The J gene is TRBJ1-1, the V gene TRBV27; no firm D call. The CDR3 sequence is 13 residues long. In germline, CDR1 is MNHEY, CDR2 SMNVEV (reference sequence). Trimming took 5 bases from V and 3 from J, leaving 10 bases between them. In nucleotides, the CDR3 is TGTGCCAGCAGTCCGGGATCCTACACTGAAGCTTTCTTT. Residues: CASSPGSYTEAFF.

The rearrangement links TRBV4-3 to TRBJ2-7, with D uncertain. The length of the CDR3 is 16 residues. Germline values: CDR1 LGHNA, CDR2 YSLEER. V lost 0 bases and J lost 0, with 12 bases in between. CDR3: CASSQDSRGNSYEQYF. CDR3 DNA: TGCGCCAGCAGCCAAGATTCTCGCGGAAACTCCTACGAGCAGTACTTC.

V usage is TRBV5-5 and J usage is TRBJ2-3, with 7 bases aligning to TRBD2. This CDR3 spans 14 amino acids. Trimming took 4 bases from V and 1 from J; bases not matched to a gene: 3. Germline assignment: CDR1 SGHKS and CDR2 YYEKEE (reference sequence). The CDR3 sequence: CASSRGVGTDTQYF. The DNA for the CDR3 is TGTGCCAGCAGCCGGGGGGTCGGCACAGATACGCAGTATTTT.

The rearrangement links TRBV19 to TRBJ2-1, with 7 bases lining up with TRBD1. Germline CDR1 is LNHDA and CDR2 is SQIVND (reference sequence). CDR3 length: 14 amino acids. Trimming cost V 7 bases and J 1 base; bases outside gene matches: 4. The CDR3, as DNA: TGTGCCAGTAATGGGGACAGTTCCTACAATGAGCAGTTCTTC. Its protein product is CASNGDSSYNEQFF.

This clone has more than one count but fewer than ten. The gene calls are TRBV11-2 and TRBJ1-1; 8 bases map to TRBD1. The ends lost 4 bases at V and 5 bases at J; junction bases unmatched: 3. CDR1 is SGHAT, CDR2 FQNNGV, per germline. The CDR3 spans 13 residues. This chain's CDR3 is CASSSDRATEAFF. CDR3 bases: TGTGCCAGCAGCTCGGACAGGGCTACTGAAGCTTTCTTT.

The chain carries TRBV7-7 and TRBJ2-1; 11 nucleotides agree with TRBD2. The CDR3 runs 16 residues. Germline loops: CDR1 SSHAT, CDR2 FNYEAQ (reference sequence). V was clipped by 1 base and J by 6 bases; unmatched bases: 5. The CDR3 protein is CASSLDGTSGLNEQFF. CDR3 DNA sequence: TGTGCCAGCAGCTTAGATGGGACTAGCGGCCTCAATGAGCAGTTCTTC.

This clone was observed a handful of times. The V gene is TRBV4-3, the J gene TRBJ2-1; 9 nucleotides match TRBD2. Germline CDR1 is LGHNA and CDR2 is YSLEER. This CDR3 is 15 amino acids long. V was clipped by 0 bases and J by 6 bases; unmatched bases: 3. The CDR3 region has the DNA TGCGCCAGCAGCCAAGAATGGGGACTAGCCAATGAGCAGTTCTTC. Its translation is CASSQEWGLANEQFF.

The chain employs TRBV11-3 and TRBJ2-1, with 10 bases that match TRBD2. The germline CDR1 and CDR2 sequences are SGHNT and YENEEA. V trimming: 1 base; J trimming: 10 bases; junction bases outside the gene matches: 10. The CDR3 runs 16 residues. CDR3 amino acids: CASSLVGASGSQEQFF. In nucleotides, the CDR3 is TGTGCCAGCAGCTTAGTGGGGGCTAGCGGGAGTCAGGAGCAGTTCTTC.

The V gene is TRBV6-4, the J gene TRBJ1-1; D ambiguous. Germline V gene data show CDR1 as MRHNA and CDR2 as SNTAGT. Trimming left V 7 bases short and J 5 bases short, with 11 bases between. The CDR3 length is 12 residues. The CDR3 DNA is TGTGCCAGCACCACCCTAGGAACTGAAGCTTTCTTT. Translated: CASTTLGTEAFF.

This clone was seen a handful of times. The chain couples TRBV28 to TRBJ2-5, with TRBD2 as a possible D gene (5 bases). This CDR3 contains 14 residues. Per germline, CDR1 MDHEN and CDR2 SYDVKM. Trimming stripped 2 bases from V and 2 bases from J, with 9 bases between. DNA for the CDR3: TGTGCCAGCAGTTTAGAGGGCAGGCAAGAGACCCAGTACTTC. Protein product: CASSLEGRQETQYF. Complete variable domain (other parts from reference TRBV28 and TRBJ2-5): DVKVTQSSRYLVKRTGEKVFLECVQDMDHENMFWYRQDPGLGLRLIYFSYDVKMKEKGDIPEGYSVSREKKERFSLILESASTNQTSMYLCASSLEGRQETQYFGPGTRLLVL.

The chain couples TRBV27 to TRBJ2-1, with no clear D. CDR3 length equals 15 residues. V was trimmed by 5 bases and J by 0 bases, leaving 11 bases between them. Germline CDR1 reads MNHEY; CDR2 reads SMNVEV (reference sequence). CDR3 amino acids: CASSRVPSSYNEQFF. The CDR3 DNA sequence: TGTGCCAGCAGTCGGGTACCAAGCTCCTACAATGAGCAGTTCTTC.

The chain links TRBV30 to TRBJ1-5; 10 positions match TRBD1. The germline V gene encodes CDR1 GTSNPN and CDR2 SVGIG (reference sequence). The trim removed 1 base at V and 4 bases at J, leaving 1 base unmatched. This CDR3 is built from 14 residues. The CDR3 sequence: CAWSGTGGNQPQHF. CDR3 sequence (DNA): TGTGCCTGGAGTGGGACAGGGGGAAATCAGCCCCAGCATTTT.